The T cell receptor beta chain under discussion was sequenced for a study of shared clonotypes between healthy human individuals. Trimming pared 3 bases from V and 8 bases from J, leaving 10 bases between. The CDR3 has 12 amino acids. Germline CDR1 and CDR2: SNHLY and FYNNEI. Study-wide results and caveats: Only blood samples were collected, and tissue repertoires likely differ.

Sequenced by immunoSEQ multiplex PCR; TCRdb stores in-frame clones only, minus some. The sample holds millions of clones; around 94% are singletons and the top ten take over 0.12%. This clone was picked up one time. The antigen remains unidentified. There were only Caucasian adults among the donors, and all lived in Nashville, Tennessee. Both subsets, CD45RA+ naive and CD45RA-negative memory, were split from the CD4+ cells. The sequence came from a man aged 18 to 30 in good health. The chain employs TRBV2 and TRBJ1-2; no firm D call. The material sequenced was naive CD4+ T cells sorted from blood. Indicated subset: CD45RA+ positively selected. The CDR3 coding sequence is TGTGCCAGCAGTGAGGAAGGTCACGGCTACACCTTC. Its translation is CASSEEGHGYTF.